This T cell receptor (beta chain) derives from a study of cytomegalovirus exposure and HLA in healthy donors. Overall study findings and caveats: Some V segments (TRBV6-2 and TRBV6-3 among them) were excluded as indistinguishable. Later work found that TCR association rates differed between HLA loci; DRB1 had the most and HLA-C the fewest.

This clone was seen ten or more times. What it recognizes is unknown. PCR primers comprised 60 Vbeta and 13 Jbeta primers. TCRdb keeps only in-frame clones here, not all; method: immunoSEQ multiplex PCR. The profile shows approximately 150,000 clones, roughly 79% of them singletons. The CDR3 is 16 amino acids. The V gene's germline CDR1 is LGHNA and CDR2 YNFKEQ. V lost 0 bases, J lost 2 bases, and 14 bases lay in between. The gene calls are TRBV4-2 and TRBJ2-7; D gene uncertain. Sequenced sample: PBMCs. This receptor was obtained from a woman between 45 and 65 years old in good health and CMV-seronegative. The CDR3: CASSQDPAAAAYEQYF. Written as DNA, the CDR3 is TGTGCCAGCAGCCAAGATCCTGCGGCAGCCGCCTACGAGCAGTACTTC.